The rows below give T cell receptor beta chains drawn from one sample of a study of early stage breast cancer tumors. Produced via immunoSEQ multiplex PCR; TCRdb's table is partial and in-frame only. The top ten clones hold under 9.5% of a sample with 9,500 to 10,000 clones, 78% of them seen once. The sample was normal breast tissue next to the tumor. These TCRs come from a person between 35 and 49 years old with breast cancer. Each CDR3 is given with its conserved first and last residue.

TRBJ2-3 TRBV30 CAWSLGRVRTDTQYF
TRBJ1-1 TRBV19 CASGQGYMNTEAFF
TRBJ1-1 TRBV6-6 CASYDRGGTEAFF
TRBJ2-1 TRBV15 CATSRGGGNSYNEQFF
TRBJ2-2 TRBV11-2 CASSSLTVGGELFF
TRBJ1-2 TRBV6-6 CASSVGDGYTF
TRBJ1-3 TRBV4-2 CASSLDLIGNTIYF
TRBJ2-3 TRBV5-4 CASSWEADTQYF
TRBJ2-3 TRBV29-1 CSFTPGSTQYF
TRBJ1-3 TRBV7-9 CASSPPDSRVYSGNTIYF
TRBJ2-3 TRBV9 CASSATVSTDTQYF
TRBJ1-2 TRBV14 CASSHTGTGGYTF
TRBJ2-1 TRBV19 CASSTGPLNEQFF
TRBJ1-5 TRBV4-1 CASSRDTGGGNQPQHF
TRBJ1-2 TRBV30 CAWERLRYTF
TRBJ2-7 TRBV18 CASSPQGTGASQYF
TRBJ2-7 TRBV11-3 CASSLGPPYEQYF
TRBJ2-3 TRBV29-1 CSVHSGSLGDTQYF
TRBJ2-5 TRBV6-1 CASSESSGDQETQYF
TRBJ2-6 TRBV5-4 CASSYPSGANVLTF
TRBJ2-4 TRBV7-2 CASSLGALLVF
TRBJ2-3 TRBV7-2 CASSEGLATDTQYF
TRBJ2-7 TRBV7-8 CASSFQTGAYEQYF
TRBJ1-5 TRBV6-1 CASSEVRDQPQHF
TRBJ2-2 TRBV5-1 CASSLAPSAGELFF
TRBJ2-5 TRBV7-7 CASSQNYRGRGETQYF
TRBJ2-5 TRBV14 CASSQGGTAYQETQYF
TRBJ1-3 TRBV19 CASSLGTFPGNTIYF
TRBJ1-1 TRBV4-1 CASSQGPFFKDRGSSENTEAFF
TRBJ2-3 TRBV5-1 CASSLDSGIKNTDTQYF
TRBJ1-1 TRBV4-1 CASSQEVSGQGALNTEAFF
TRBJ2-1 TRBV15 CATSSQESYNEQFF
TRBJ2-4 TRBV30 CAWTEVLAKNIQYF
TRBJ2-6 TRBV5-1 CASTHEIKQGTGANVLTF
TRBJ2-2 TRBV7-2 CASSYTTRTGELFF
TRBJ2-3 TRBV11-3 CASSLEKWGLGQTDTQYF
TRBJ2-5 TRBV13 CASSLGQAGQTQYF
TRBJ2-2 TRBV6-5 CASRENTGELFF